The rows below give T cell receptor beta chains drawn from one sample of a study of cytomegalovirus exposure and HLA in healthy donors. Using immunoSEQ multiplex PCR, the repertoire was profiled, and TCRdb retains in-frame clones only, with some absent. The repertoire holds some 180,000 clones, with roughly 85% as singletons. The sample comprised PBMCs. Receptors were obtained from a woman between 50 and 59 years old in good health and CMV-seronegative. The CDR3 runs from the conserved cysteine through the conserved F or W. D genes are given only for firm matches. Rows give clone size only sometimes, using once, few, many, or a class for an expanded clone.

v_call: TRBV4-1
j_call: TRBJ2-7
clone_size: -
d_call: -
cdr3_nt: TGCGCCAGCAGCCAGTCTCGCGGAGGACTCTACGAGCAGTACTTC
cdr3_aa: CASSQSRGGLYEQYF

v_call: TRBV2
j_call: TRBJ2-1
clone_size: -
d_call: TRBD1
cdr3_nt: TGTGCCAGCAGAAACGACAGGGGGCTAGGCAATGAGCAGTTCTTC
cdr3_aa: CASRNDRGLGNEQFF

v_call: TRBV6-5
j_call: TRBJ2-1
clone_size: -
d_call: TRBD1
cdr3_nt: TGTGCCAGCAGTTACTCCGCCGGGACAGGGAACAATGAGCAGTTCTTC
cdr3_aa: CASSYSAGTGNNEQFF

v_call: TRBV27
j_call: TRBJ2-3
clone_size: -
d_call: TRBD2
cdr3_nt: TGTGCCAGCAGCCTGGGACTAGCGGGGTATACGCAGTATTTT
cdr3_aa: CASSLGLAGYTQYF

v_call: TRBV4-2
j_call: TRBJ2-1
clone_size: -
d_call: -
cdr3_nt: TGTGCCAGCAGCCAAGATAGGGGGGGGCGGGACTTTTACAATGAGCAGTTCTTC
cdr3_aa: CASSQDRGGRDFYNEQFF

v_call: TRBV28
j_call: TRBJ2-2
clone_size: -
d_call: TRBD2
cdr3_nt: TGTGCCAGCAGCTCGGGACTAGCTAGCACCGGGGAGCTGTTTTTT
cdr3_aa: CASSSGLASTGELFF

v_call: TRBV29-1
j_call: TRBJ1-3
clone_size: -
d_call: TRBD1
cdr3_nt: TGCAGCGTCCGCCAGGGGGCAGGAAACACCATATATTTT
cdr3_aa: CSVRQGAGNTIYF

v_call: TRBV27
j_call: TRBJ2-3
clone_size: few
d_call: -
cdr3_nt: TGTGCCAGCAGTTTGGCAAGCACAGATACGCAGTATTTT
cdr3_aa: CASSLASTDTQYF

v_call: TRBV28
j_call: TRBJ1-1
clone_size: -
d_call: -
cdr3_nt: TGTGCCAGCAGTTTAGCGATGGCTGAAGCTTTCTTT
cdr3_aa: CASSLAMAEAFF

v_call: TRBV6-5
j_call: TRBJ1-6
clone_size: -
d_call: -
cdr3_nt: TGTGCCAGCAGCCGGGACTCCTTTAATTCACCCCTCCACTTT
cdr3_aa: CASSRDSFNSPLHF

v_call: TRBV5-1
j_call: TRBJ1-1
clone_size: -
d_call: TRBD1
cdr3_nt: TGCGCCAGTAGCTTGGTGACAGGGGAAGCTTTCTTT
cdr3_aa: CASSLVTGEAFF

v_call: TRBV2
j_call: TRBJ1-1
clone_size: -
d_call: TRBD1
cdr3_nt: TGTGCCAGCACTGGACAGGGGGGCCCTAACACTGAAGCTTTCTTT
cdr3_aa: CASTGQGGPNTEAFF

v_call: TRBV30
j_call: TRBJ1-5
clone_size: once
d_call: -
cdr3_nt: TGTGCCTGGAGTCCGGGAATTCTGGGAAATCAGCCCCAGCATTTT
cdr3_aa: CAWSPGILGNQPQHF

v_call: TRBV12-5
j_call: TRBJ2-5
clone_size: -
d_call: -
cdr3_nt: TGTGCTAGTGGTTTGGGGACAGCGAAAGAGACCCAGTACTTC
cdr3_aa: CASGLGTAKETQYF

v_call: TRBV14
j_call: TRBJ1-5
clone_size: -
d_call: -
cdr3_nt: TGTGCCAGCAGCCCACGGAACAGTAAAAATCAGCCCCAGCATTTT
cdr3_aa: CASSPRNSKNQPQHF

v_call: TRBV5-1
j_call: TRBJ2-1
clone_size: -
d_call: TRBD1
cdr3_nt: TGCGCCAGCAATCAGGGACAGACCTACAATGAGCAGTTCTTC
cdr3_aa: CASNQGQTYNEQFF

v_call: TRBV28
j_call: TRBJ2-7
clone_size: -
d_call: TRBD1
cdr3_nt: TGTGCCAGCAGTTTAGGAACAGGGGCCCCCTCCTACGAGCAGTACTTC
cdr3_aa: CASSLGTGAPSYEQYF

v_call: TRBV19
j_call: TRBJ2-7
clone_size: -
d_call: TRBD1
cdr3_nt: TGTGCCAGTAGTCGGACAGGGAGCGAGCAGTACTTC
cdr3_aa: CASSRTGSEQYF

v_call: TRBV23-1
j_call: TRBJ2-7
clone_size: -
d_call: -
cdr3_nt: TGCGCCAGCAGTCAAGCGCCGGGTATTAGCTCCTACGAGCAGTACTTC
cdr3_aa: CASSQAPGISSYEQYF

v_call: TRBV18
j_call: TRBJ2-3
clone_size: -
d_call: -
cdr3_nt: TGTGCCAGCTCACCACCGTACGAACCCCTGATGAGGGGCACAGATACGCAGTATTTT
cdr3_aa: CASSPPYEPLMRGTDTQYF

v_call: TRBV6-5
j_call: TRBJ1-4
clone_size: -
d_call: -
cdr3_nt: TGTGCCAGCAGTTACGAAGCTCCCGCAACTAATGAAAAACTGTTTTTT
cdr3_aa: CASSYEAPATNEKLFF

v_call: TRBV5-8
j_call: TRBJ2-5
clone_size: few
d_call: TRBD2
cdr3_nt: TGTGCCAGCAGCTTGGCGCGGGGAGGGGCAGAGACCCAGTACTTC
cdr3_aa: CASSLARGGAETQYF

v_call: TRBV7-9
j_call: TRBJ1-1
clone_size: -
d_call: -
cdr3_nt: TGTGCCAGCAGCTCCGGGTTTGAAGCTTTCTTT
cdr3_aa: CASSSGFEAFF

v_call: TRBV2
j_call: TRBJ2-7
clone_size: -
d_call: TRBD2
cdr3_nt: TGTGCCAGCAGTGGCCCGGGACTAGTCTCCTACGAGCAGTACTTC
cdr3_aa: CASSGPGLVSYEQYF

v_call: TRBV4-1
j_call: TRBJ2-5
clone_size: -
d_call: TRBD1
cdr3_nt: TGCGCCAGCAGCCAGGGCAGGGGGCGCCTACTGGAGACCCAGTACTTC
cdr3_aa: CASSQGRGRLLETQYF

v_call: TRBV30
j_call: TRBJ1-1
clone_size: once
d_call: -
cdr3_nt: TGTGCCTGGAGTGTGGCAGGGCTATCAGCTTTCTTT
cdr3_aa: CAWSVAGLSAFF

v_call: TRBV28
j_call: TRBJ2-3
clone_size: -
d_call: -
cdr3_nt: TGTGCCAGCAGAGGAGCGTACTTCACAGATACGCAGTATTTT
cdr3_aa: CASRGAYFTDTQYF

v_call: TRBV11-2
j_call: TRBJ1-1
clone_size: -
d_call: TRBD1
cdr3_nt: TGTGCCAGCAGCCTACGGGGACAGGGGGAATACACTGAAGCTTTCTTT
cdr3_aa: CASSLRGQGEYTEAFF

v_call: TRBV10-3
j_call: TRBJ2-7
clone_size: -
d_call: -
cdr3_nt: TGTGCCATCAGTTCTAGCGACTCCTACGAGCAGTACTTC
cdr3_aa: CAISSSDSYEQYF

v_call: TRBV12-5
j_call: TRBJ2-5
clone_size: few
d_call: -
cdr3_nt: TGTGTCAAGGGACTGTCCCAAGAGACCCAGTACTTC
cdr3_aa: CVKGLSQETQYF

v_call: TRBV27
j_call: TRBJ2-5
clone_size: few
d_call: TRBD1
cdr3_nt: TGTGCCAGCAGAAAGCAGGGGGCGTTGGGGGAGACCCAGTACTTC
cdr3_aa: CASRKQGALGETQYF

v_call: TRBV5-3
j_call: TRBJ2-6
clone_size: -
d_call: -
cdr3_nt: TGTGCCAGAAGCTTTCTTCCCGGGTATTCGCAGGGGGCCAACGTCCTGACTTTC
cdr3_aa: CARSFLPGYSQGANVLTF

v_call: TRBV5-1
j_call: TRBJ1-4
clone_size: -
d_call: -
cdr3_nt: TGCGCCAGCAGCCGACAGGATAATGAAAAACTGTTTTTT
cdr3_aa: CASSRQDNEKLFF

v_call: TRBV5-4
j_call: TRBJ2-7
clone_size: -
d_call: TRBD1
cdr3_nt: TGTGCCAGCAGCTTCACAGGGGGTACCTACGAGCAGTACTTC
cdr3_aa: CASSFTGGTYEQYF

v_call: TRBV27
j_call: TRBJ2-7
clone_size: -
d_call: TRBD2
cdr3_nt: TGTGCCAGCAGTAGGCCCCCTAGCGGGAGGCAGTACTTC
cdr3_aa: CASSRPPSGRQYF

v_call: TRBV10-3
j_call: TRBJ1-2
clone_size: -
d_call: -
cdr3_nt: TGTGCCATCAGAGCCGGGACTCTGGCGTTTGGTGGCTACACCTTC
cdr3_aa: CAIRAGTLAFGGYTF

v_call: TRBV4-3
j_call: TRBJ1-6
clone_size: once
d_call: -
cdr3_nt: TGCGCCAGCAGCCGTCAACTAGGGTCCGGAGGTAATTCACCCCTCCACTTT
cdr3_aa: CASSRQLGSGGNSPLHF

v_call: TRBV7-6
j_call: TRBJ1-1
clone_size: -
d_call: -
cdr3_nt: TGTGCCAGCAGCCAAGGGACACGATCGAACACTGAAGCTTTCTTT
cdr3_aa: CASSQGTRSNTEAFF

v_call: TRBV4-1
j_call: TRBJ2-7
clone_size: -
d_call: TRBD2
cdr3_nt: TGCGCCAGCAGCCAAGATCCCCTAGCGGGAGTGTGCGAGCAGTACTTC
cdr3_aa: CASSQDPLAGVCEQYF

v_call: TRBV14
j_call: TRBJ2-5
clone_size: -
d_call: -
cdr3_nt: TGTGCCAGCAGCCCCTCGTCGGTAGAGACCCAGTACTTC
cdr3_aa: CASSPSSVETQYF

v_call: TRBV30
j_call: TRBJ2-7
clone_size: -
d_call: TRBD2
cdr3_nt: TGTGCCTGGAGTGACGTCGGACTAGCGGGGGACGAGCAGTACTTC
cdr3_aa: CAWSDVGLAGDEQYF

v_call: TRBV29-1
j_call: TRBJ1-2
clone_size: once
d_call: TRBD1
cdr3_nt: TGCAGCGTTGAAGATCGGGACAGACCTAACTATGGCTACACCTTC
cdr3_aa: CSVEDRDRPNYGYTF

v_call: TRBV7-9
j_call: TRBJ1-1
clone_size: -
d_call: -
cdr3_nt: TGTGCCAGCAGCTTACCCTCTCAGCAGCGCACTGAAGCTTTCTTT
cdr3_aa: CASSLPSQQRTEAFF

v_call: TRBV18
j_call: TRBJ1-1
clone_size: -
d_call: TRBD1
cdr3_nt: TGTGCCAGCTCAGTACAGGGGGGGGTCACTGAAGCTTTCTTT
cdr3_aa: CASSVQGGVTEAFF

v_call: TRBV9
j_call: TRBJ2-7
clone_size: -
d_call: TRBD1
cdr3_nt: TGTGCCAGCAGCACCGGGACAGGGGCCTACGAGCAGTACTTC
cdr3_aa: CASSTGTGAYEQYF

v_call: TRBV19
j_call: TRBJ2-1
clone_size: -
d_call: TRBD2
cdr3_nt: TGTGCCAGTAGTTTTGGACTAGCGGACACCTACAATGAGCAGTTCTTC
cdr3_aa: CASSFGLADTYNEQFF

v_call: TRBV5-1
j_call: TRBJ2-5
clone_size: -
d_call: -
cdr3_nt: TGCGCCAGCAGCAACCGGGACTCGAAAGAGACCCAGTACTTC
cdr3_aa: CASSNRDSKETQYF

v_call: TRBV4-1
j_call: TRBJ1-5
clone_size: -
d_call: -
cdr3_nt: TGCGCCAGCAGCCCCTCAGGAGGGGCAGGACAGCCCCAGCATTTT
cdr3_aa: CASSPSGGAGQPQHF

v_call: TRBV5-1
j_call: TRBJ1-1
clone_size: -
d_call: -
cdr3_nt: TGCGCCAGCAGCTTGACAGCTCTGAACACTGAAGCTTTCTTT
cdr3_aa: CASSLTALNTEAFF

v_call: TRBV7-8
j_call: TRBJ2-3
clone_size: -
d_call: -
cdr3_nt: TGTGCCAGCACCTTCGGAGGTACGCAGTATTTT
cdr3_aa: CASTFGGTQYF

v_call: TRBV28
j_call: TRBJ2-1
clone_size: -
d_call: -
cdr3_nt: TGTGCCAGCAGAGGGGCGAGGCCCTACAATGAGCAGTTCTTC
cdr3_aa: CASRGARPYNEQFF